These 16 T cell receptor beta chains were all obtained from the same sample, sequenced in a study of metastatic and nonmetastatic thyroid tumors. Patients had received no treatment of any kind before thyroid surgery. TCRdb re-called the PCR reads with MiXCR. Here the sample spans around 29,000 clones, 20% to 25% being singletons. The sequencing sample was made of blood. These TCRs come from a female donor with papillary thyroid cancer or a benign thyroid nodule (not recorded which). Some clones in this sample may be carry-over from other donors' samples.

This clone was seen repeatedly, ten times or more. The chain is built from TRBV20-1 and TRBJ2-2; 7 nucleotides agree with TRBD2. Germline V gene data show CDR1 as DFQATT and CDR2 as SNEGSKA (reference sequence). The trim removed 5 bases at V and 7 bases at J, leaving 4 bases unmatched. This CDR3 is 12 amino acids long. This CDR3 reads CSARGGDGELFF. In DNA form, the CDR3 reads TGCAGTGCTCGGGGAGGGGACGGGGAGCTGTTTTTT.

CDR3 region: CASLQGGEQYF. CDR3 DNA: TGTGCCAGCCTTCAGGGAGGCGAGCAGTACTTC. The rearrangement joins TRBV6-1 to TRBJ2-7; D is perhaps TRBD2 (6 bases). Looked up from germline, CDR1 is MNHNS and CDR2 is SASEGT. This CDR3 has 11 amino acids. Trimming cost V 8 bases and J 6 bases, with 11 bases left between them.

The chain has TRBV28 and TRBJ2-1; TRBD2 might be the D (5 bases). The V gene's germline CDR1 is MDHEN and CDR2 SYDVKM. This CDR3 contains 16 residues. Trimming cost V 6 bases and J 1 base, with 16 bases left between them. The CDR3 sequence: CASRPGRSGSYNEQFF. The DNA of the CDR3 is TGTGCCAGCAGGCCGGGAAGATCGGGATCCTACAATGAGCAGTTCTTC.

The chain uses TRBV15 and TRBJ2-7; 10 positions agree with TRBD1. The CDR3 extends over 13 amino acids. Germline trimming cut 5 bases from V and 7 bases from J; bases unmatched to any gene: 5. The germline gives CDR1 LNHNV, CDR2 YYDKDF (reference sequence). Here the CDR3 reads CATSQDRGLEQYF. CDR3 bases: TGTGCCACCAGCCAGGACAGGGGGTTAGAGCAGTACTTC. The full variable domain, its missing parts supplied by reference TRBV15 and TRBJ2-7, is DAMVIQNPRYQVTQFGKPVTLSCSQTLNHNVMYWYQQKSSQAPKLLFHYYDKDFNNEADTPDNFQSRRPNTSFCFLDIRSPGLGDTAMYLCATSQDRGLEQYFGPGTRLTVT.

This clone was recorded at least ten times. V gene TRBV10-2 combines with J gene TRBJ1-1, with D hard to call. Trimming stripped 6 bases from V and 1 base from J, with 9 bases between. CDR3 size: 13 residues. The germline gives CDR1 WSHSY, CDR2 SAAADI. CDR3 sequence reads: CASRKRENTEAFF. The CDR3 coding sequence is TGCGCCAGCAGGAAGAGGGAGAACACTGAAGCTTTCTTT.

The chain links TRBV6-2 or TRBV6-3 to TRBJ2-1, with D hard to call. From germline, CDR1 is MNHEY and CDR2 SVGEGT. The CDR3 loop spans 15 amino acids. V lost 2 bases, J lost 3 bases, and 11 bases lay in between. CDR3 bases: TGTGCCAGCAGTTACCCGGCTAGAAACTACAATGAGCAGTTCTTC. It specifies CASSYPARNYNEQFF.

This clone was found a few times. V usage is TRBV12-3 or TRBV12-4 and J usage is TRBJ1-2, with a possible D match to TRBD1 (5 bases). Trimming stripped 7 bases from V and 6 bases from J, with 21 bases between. The CDR3 loop spans 15 amino acids. CDR3 residues: CASTPSGGSLNGYTF. In DNA, the CDR3 is TGTGCCAGCACCCCGTCCGGGGGGTCCCTTAATGGCTACACCTTC.

This clone was seen a few times. This chain joins TRBV28 and TRBJ2-1; D is unresolved. V was clipped by 4 bases and J by 8 bases, with 21 bases between them. The germline V gene has CDR1 MDHEN and CDR2 SYDVKM. This CDR3 is built from 16 residues. DNA for the CDR3: TGTGCCAGCAGTTCTCACCCGGGCCTACCTAACGATGAGCAGTTCTTC. Translating gives CASSSHPGLPNDEQFF. Full variable domain (rest looked up from reference TRBV28 and TRBJ2-1): DVKVTQSSRYLVKRTGEKVFLECVQDMDHENMFWYRQDPGLGLRLIYFSYDVKMKEKGDIPEGYSVSREKKERFSLILESASTNQTSMYLCASSSHPGLPNDEQFFGPGTRLTVL.

This clone came up many times. The genes are TRBV18 and TRBJ2-2; TRBD1 matches at 9 bases. The CDR3 totals 15 residues. V was pared by 3 bases and J by 5 bases, with 4 bases of the junction left unmatched. Germline V gene lookup returns CDR1 KGHSH and CDR2 LQKENI. The CDR3 region is CASSPAGQGTGELFF. The CDR3 DNA sequence: TGTGCCAGCTCACCTGCGGGACAGGGAACCGGGGAGCTGTTTTTT.

Many counts were recorded for this clone. The J gene is TRBJ1-1, the V gene TRBV30; a possible D gene is TRBD1 (6 bases). The germline V gene encodes CDR1 GTSNPN and CDR2 SVGIG (reference sequence). This CDR3 is built from 12 residues. V dropped 0 bases and J dropped 5 bases, with 7 bases sitting between them. Here the CDR3 reads CAWSVGGTEAFF. CDR3 in DNA: TGTGCCTGGAGTGTAGGGGGAACTGAAGCTTTCTTT.

The gene calls are TRBV5-1 and TRBJ2-7, with D possibly matching TRBD2 (6 bases). CDR1 and CDR2 (germline): SGHRS, YFSETQ. With 1 base removed from V and 3 bases from J, the gap between germline ends came to 14 bases. This CDR3 region has 15 residues. The CDR3 DNA sequence: TGCGCCAGCAGCTTGTGGCGGGAAAATCGCTACGAGCAGTACTTC. Protein sequence: CASSLWRENRYEQYF.

This clone was counted only a few times. Distinct nucleotide sequences in the sample also encode this CDR3. This sequence joins TRBV30 and TRBJ2-5; perhaps TRBD1 as D (5 bases). CDR3 length: 11 residues. The germline gives CDR1 GTSNPN, CDR2 SVGIG (reference sequence). The germline V and J ends were trimmed by 4 bases and 4 bases, with 7 bases remaining between them. In DNA, the CDR3 is TGTGCCTGGACAGGGCTAGAGACCCAGTACTTC. It translates to CAWTGLETQYF. Looking up the rest from reference TRBV30 and TRBJ2-5 gives the full variable domain: SQTIHQWPATLVQPVGSPLSLECTVEGTSNPNLYWYRQAAGRGLQLLFYSVGIGQISSEVPQNLSASRPQDRQFILSSKKLLLSDSGFYLCAWTGLETQYFGPGTRLLVL.

This clone was counted many times. The chain recombines TRBV19 with TRBJ2-7; D is uncertain. Germline assignment: CDR1 LNHDA and CDR2 SQIVND (reference sequence). This CDR3 is built from 13 residues. V gave up 3 bases and J gave up 6 bases, with 12 bases separating them. CDR3 protein: CASSIIGSGEQYF. CDR3 DNA sequence: TGTGCCAGTAGTATCATTGGGTCTGGCGAGCAGTACTTC.

The chain combines TRBV12-3 or TRBV12-4 with TRBJ2-6, with D maybe TRBD1 (5 bases). The CDR3 loop spans 18 amino acids. V lost 6 bases, J lost 0 bases, and 18 bases lay in between. CDR3 amino acids: CASSPWGGRTSGANVLTF. The CDR3 DNA sequence: TGTGCCAGCAGCCCTTGGGGCGGACGGACCTCTGGGGCCAACGTCCTGACTTTC.

This clone has at least ten counts. Different DNA sequences within this sample yield the same CDR3. This sequence joins TRBV5-1 and TRBJ1-2, with 7 nucleotides matching TRBD1. Germline assignment: CDR1 SGHRS and CDR2 YFSETQ. The CDR3 length is 15 residues. V dropped 4 bases and J dropped 5; count of bases not matched to a gene: 11. Here the CDR3 reads CASSPATGSIYGYTF. The CDR3 nucleotides are TGCGCCAGCAGCCCTGCGACAGGGTCAATTTATGGCTACACCTTC.

This clone was recorded at least ten times. CDR3 coding DNA: TGTGCCACCAGTGATTTGCGTCAACTAGCGGGACCCTACGAGCAGTACTTC. It encodes CATSDLRQLAGPYEQYF. V is TRBV24-1 and J is TRBJ2-7; 10 bases are shared with TRBD2. With V trimmed by 0 bases and J by 2 bases, 6 bases remained unmatched. The germline gives CDR1 KGHDR, CDR2 SFDVKD. The CDR3 is made up of 17 amino acids.